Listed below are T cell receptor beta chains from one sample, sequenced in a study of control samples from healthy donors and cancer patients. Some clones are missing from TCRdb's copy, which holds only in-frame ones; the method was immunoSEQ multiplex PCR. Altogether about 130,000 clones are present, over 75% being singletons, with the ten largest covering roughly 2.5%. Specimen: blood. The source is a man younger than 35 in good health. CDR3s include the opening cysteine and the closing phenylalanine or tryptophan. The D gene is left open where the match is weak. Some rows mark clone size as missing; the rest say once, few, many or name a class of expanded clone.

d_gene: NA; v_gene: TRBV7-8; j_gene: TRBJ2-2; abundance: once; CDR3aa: CASSPGVQGNTGELFF; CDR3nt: TGTGCCAGCAGCCCAGGGGTCCAGGGGAACACCGGGGAGCTGTTTTTT
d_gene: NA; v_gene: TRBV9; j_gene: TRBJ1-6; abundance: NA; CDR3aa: CASSPAPGENSPLHF; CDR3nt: TGTGCCAGCAGCCCGGCCCCGGGGGAGAATTCACCCCTCCACTTT
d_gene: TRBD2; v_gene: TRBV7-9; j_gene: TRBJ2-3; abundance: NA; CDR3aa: CASSRRGLAGSTDTQYF; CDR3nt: TGTGCCAGCAGCCGACGGGGGCTAGCGGGCAGCACAGATACGCAGTATTTT
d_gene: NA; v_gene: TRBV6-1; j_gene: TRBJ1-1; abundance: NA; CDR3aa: CATTTNTEAFF; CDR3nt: TGTGCCACGACAACGAACACTGAAGCTTTCTTT
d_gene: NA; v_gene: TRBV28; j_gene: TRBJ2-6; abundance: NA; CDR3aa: CASSAQSGANVLTF; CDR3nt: TGTGCCAGCAGTGCCCAGTCTGGGGCCAACGTCCTGACTTTC
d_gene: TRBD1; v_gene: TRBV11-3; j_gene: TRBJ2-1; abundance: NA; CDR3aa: CASSPWTGDNEQFF; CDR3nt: TGTGCCAGCAGCCCCTGGACAGGGGACAATGAGCAGTTCTTC
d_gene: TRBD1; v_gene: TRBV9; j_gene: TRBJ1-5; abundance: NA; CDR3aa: CASSVGDRGTQPQHF; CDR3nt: TGTGCCAGCAGCGTAGGGGACAGGGGGACTCAGCCCCAGCATTTT
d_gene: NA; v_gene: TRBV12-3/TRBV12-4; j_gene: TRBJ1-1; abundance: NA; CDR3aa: CASSPTYPVEAFF; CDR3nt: TGTGCCAGCAGTCCTACATACCCGGTTGAAGCTTTCTTT
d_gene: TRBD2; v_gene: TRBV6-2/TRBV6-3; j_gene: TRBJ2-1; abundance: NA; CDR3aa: CASSYSLAGGYNEQFF; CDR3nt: TGTGCCAGCAGTTACTCGCTAGCGGGGGGTTACAATGAGCAGTTCTTC
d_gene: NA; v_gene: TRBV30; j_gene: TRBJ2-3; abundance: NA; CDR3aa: CAWSPAADTQYF; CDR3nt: TGTGCCTGGTCGCCCGCTGCCGATACGCAGTATTTT
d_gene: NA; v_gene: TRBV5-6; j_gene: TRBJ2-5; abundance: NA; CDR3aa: CASSTRQEETQYF; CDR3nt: TGTGCCAGCAGCACCCGACAGGAAGAGACCCAGTACTTC
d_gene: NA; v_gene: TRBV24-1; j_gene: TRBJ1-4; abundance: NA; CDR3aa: CATSDSGINEKLFF; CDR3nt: TGTGCCACCAGTGACTCCGGGATTAATGAAAAACTGTTTTTT
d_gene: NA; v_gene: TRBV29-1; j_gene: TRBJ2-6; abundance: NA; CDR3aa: CSVTGPPTPSGANVLTF; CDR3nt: TGCAGCGTAACCGGGCCCCCAACGCCCTCTGGGGCCAACGTCCTGACTTTC
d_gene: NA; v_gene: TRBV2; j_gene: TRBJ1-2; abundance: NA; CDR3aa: CASRLMADGYGYTF; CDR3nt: TGTGCCAGCAGGCTCATGGCTGATGGCTATGGCTACACCTTC
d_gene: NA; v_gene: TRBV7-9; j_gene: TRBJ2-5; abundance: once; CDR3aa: CASSSTGTQYF; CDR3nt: TGTGCCAGCAGCTCTACAGGGACCCAGTACTTC
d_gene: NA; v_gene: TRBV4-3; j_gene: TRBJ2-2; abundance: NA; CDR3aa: CASSQDDEVTGELFF; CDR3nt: TGCGCCAGCAGCCAAGATGACGAGGTCACCGGGGAGCTGTTTTTT
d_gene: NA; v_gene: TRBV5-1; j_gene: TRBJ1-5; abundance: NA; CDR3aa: CASSLGGDMEPQHF; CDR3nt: TGCGCCAGCAGCTTGGGGGGGGATATGGAGCCCCAGCATTTT
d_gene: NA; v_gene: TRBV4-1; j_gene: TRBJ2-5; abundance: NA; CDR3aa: CASSQVMVGETQYF; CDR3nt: TGCGCCAGCAGCCAAGTTATGGTTGGGGAGACCCAGTACTTC
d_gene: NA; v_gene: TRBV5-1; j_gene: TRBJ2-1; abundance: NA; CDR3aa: CASSAQLGNEQFF; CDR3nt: TGCGCCAGCAGCGCCCAACTAGGCAATGAGCAGTTCTTC
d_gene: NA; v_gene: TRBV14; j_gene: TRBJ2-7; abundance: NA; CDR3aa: CASSFGSRGEQYF; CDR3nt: TGTGCCAGCAGCTTTGGGAGCAGAGGCGAGCAGTACTTC
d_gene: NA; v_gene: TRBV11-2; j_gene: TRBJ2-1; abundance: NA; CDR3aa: CASSLVSGEQFF; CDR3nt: TGTGCCAGCAGTCTAGTCTCAGGTGAGCAGTTCTTC
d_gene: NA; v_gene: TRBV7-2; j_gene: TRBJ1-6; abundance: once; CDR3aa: CASSLDLPNPLHF; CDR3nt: TGTGCCAGCAGCTTAGACCTCCCAAACCCCCTCCACTTT
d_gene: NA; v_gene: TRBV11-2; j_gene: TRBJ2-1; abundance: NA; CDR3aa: CASSLPRQYEQFF; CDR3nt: TGTGCCAGCAGCTTGCCACGGCAATATGAGCAGTTCTTC
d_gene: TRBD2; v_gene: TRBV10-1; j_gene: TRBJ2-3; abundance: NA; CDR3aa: CASSGAGGFTDTQYF; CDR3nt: TGCGCCAGCAGTGGAGCGGGGGGCTTCACAGATACGCAGTATTTT
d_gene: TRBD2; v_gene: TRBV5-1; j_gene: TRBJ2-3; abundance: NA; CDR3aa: CASSVSGGPTSTDTQYF; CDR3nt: TGCGCCAGCAGCGTTAGCGGGGGGCCAACTAGCACAGATACGCAGTATTTT
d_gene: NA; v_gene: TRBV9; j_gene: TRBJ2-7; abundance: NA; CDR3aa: CASSEGGRGFGEQYF; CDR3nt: TGTGCCAGCAGCGAGGGGGGGCGTGGGTTTGGCGAGCAGTACTTC
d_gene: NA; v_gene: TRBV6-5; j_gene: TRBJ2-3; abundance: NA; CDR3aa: CASRSLGVGTQYF; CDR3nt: TGTGCCAGCAGGTCTCTAGGGGTTGGTACGCAGTATTTT
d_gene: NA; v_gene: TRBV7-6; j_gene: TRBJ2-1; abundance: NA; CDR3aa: CASSGDGEDEQFF; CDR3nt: TGTGCCAGCAGCGGGGACGGCGAGGATGAGCAGTTCTTC
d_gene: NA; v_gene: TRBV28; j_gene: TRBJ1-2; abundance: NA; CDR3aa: CASKWGAGMGDGYTF; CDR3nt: TGTGCCAGCAAGTGGGGTGCAGGTATGGGCGATGGCTACACCTTC
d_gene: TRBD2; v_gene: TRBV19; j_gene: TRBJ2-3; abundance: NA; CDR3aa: CASSDQGTASGAGDTQYF; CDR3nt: TGTGCCAGTAGCGACCAGGGCACCGCTAGCGGGGCCGGTGATACGCAGTATTTT
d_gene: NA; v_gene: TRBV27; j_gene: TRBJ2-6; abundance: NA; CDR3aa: CASSSDDSGANVLTF; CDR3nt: TGTGCCAGCAGTTCCGACGATTCTGGGGCCAACGTCCTGACTTTC
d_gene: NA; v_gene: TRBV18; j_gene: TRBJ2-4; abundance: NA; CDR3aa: CASSPGEAKNIQYF; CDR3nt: TGTGCCAGCTCACCGGGGGAGGCCAAAAACATTCAGTACTTC
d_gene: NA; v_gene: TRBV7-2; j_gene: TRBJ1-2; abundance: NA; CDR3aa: CASSVRDTSNYGYTF; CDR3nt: TGTGCCAGCAGCGTAAGGGACACTTCTAACTATGGCTACACCTTC